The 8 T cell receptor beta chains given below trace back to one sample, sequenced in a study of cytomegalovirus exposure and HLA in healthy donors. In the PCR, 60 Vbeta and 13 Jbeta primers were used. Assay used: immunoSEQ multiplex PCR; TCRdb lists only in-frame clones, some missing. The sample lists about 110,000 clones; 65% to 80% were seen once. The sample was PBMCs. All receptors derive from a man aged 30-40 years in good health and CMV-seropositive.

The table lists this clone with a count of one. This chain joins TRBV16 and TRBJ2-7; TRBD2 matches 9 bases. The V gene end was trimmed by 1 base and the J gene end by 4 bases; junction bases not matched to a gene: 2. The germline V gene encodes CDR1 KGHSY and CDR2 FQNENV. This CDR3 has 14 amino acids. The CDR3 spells CASSQLSGGYEQYF. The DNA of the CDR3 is TGTGCCAGCAGCCAATTGAGCGGGGGGTACGAGCAGTACTTC.

CDR3 DNA: TGTGCCAGCAGTTTACAGGGACAGGCTACAGATACGCAGTATTTT. Its translation: CASSLQGQATDTQYF. The rearrangement links TRBV27 to TRBJ2-3; 8 bases match TRBD1. From germline, CDR1 is MNHEY and CDR2 SMNVEV (reference sequence). The CDR3 contains 15 residues. V lost 2 bases to trimming and J lost 3 bases; unmatched junction nucleotides: 4.

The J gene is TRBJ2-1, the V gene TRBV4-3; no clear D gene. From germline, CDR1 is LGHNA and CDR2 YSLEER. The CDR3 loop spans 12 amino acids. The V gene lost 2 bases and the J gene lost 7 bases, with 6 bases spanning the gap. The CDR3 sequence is CASSQSWNEQFF. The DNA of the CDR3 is TGCGCCAGCAGCCAAAGCTGGAATGAGCAGTTCTTC.

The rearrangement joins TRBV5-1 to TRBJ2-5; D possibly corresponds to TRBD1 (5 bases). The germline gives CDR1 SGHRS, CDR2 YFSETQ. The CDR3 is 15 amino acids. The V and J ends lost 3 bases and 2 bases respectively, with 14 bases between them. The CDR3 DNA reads TGCGCCAGCAGCTCCGGGCAGGGTGATCAAGAGACCCAGTACTTC. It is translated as CASSSGQGDQETQYF.

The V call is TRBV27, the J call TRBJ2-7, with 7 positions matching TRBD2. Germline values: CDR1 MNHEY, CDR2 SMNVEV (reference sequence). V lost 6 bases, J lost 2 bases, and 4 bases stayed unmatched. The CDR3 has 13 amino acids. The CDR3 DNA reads TGTGCCAGCAGCAAGAGCGGGACCTACGAGCAGTACTTC. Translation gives CASSKSGTYEQYF.

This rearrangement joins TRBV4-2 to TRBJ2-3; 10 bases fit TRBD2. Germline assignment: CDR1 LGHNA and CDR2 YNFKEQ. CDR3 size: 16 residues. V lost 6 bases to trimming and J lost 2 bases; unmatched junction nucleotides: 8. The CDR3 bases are TGTGCCAGCAGGGGTGGCCTAGCGGGGGTCACAGATACGCAGTATTTT. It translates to CASRGGLAGVTDTQYF.

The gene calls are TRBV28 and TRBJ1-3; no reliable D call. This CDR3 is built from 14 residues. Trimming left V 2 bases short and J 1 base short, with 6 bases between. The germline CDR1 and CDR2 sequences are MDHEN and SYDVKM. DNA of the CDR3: TGTGCCAGCAGTTTAACGGGGTCTGGAAACACCATATATTTT. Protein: CASSLTGSGNTIYF.

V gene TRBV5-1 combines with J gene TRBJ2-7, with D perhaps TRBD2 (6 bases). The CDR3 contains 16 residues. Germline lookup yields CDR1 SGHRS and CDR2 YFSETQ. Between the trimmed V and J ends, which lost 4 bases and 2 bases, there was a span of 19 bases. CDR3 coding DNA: TGCGCCAGCAGCGCGAGCGGGCAGGACTGGACCTACGAGCAGTACTTC. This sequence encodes CASSASGQDWTYEQYF.